These 28 T cell receptor beta chains were all obtained from the same sample, sequenced in a study of T cell changes during pregnancy in multiple sclerosis. Some clones are missing from TCRdb's copy, which holds only in-frame ones; the method was immunoSEQ multiplex PCR. The repertoire includes 33,000 or so clones, under 95% of them detected once, and roughly 5.7% sits in the top ten. Specimen: peripheral blood, collected in the third trimester of pregnancy. Source of these receptors: a female donor in good health, enrolled as a control in a pregnancy study.

The chain employs TRBV14 and TRBJ1-6; no reliable D call. The V gene lost 3 bases and the J gene lost 12 bases, with 6 bases spanning the gap. There are 11 residues in the CDR3. Germline assignment: CDR1 SGHDN and CDR2 FVKESK. CDR3 sequence (DNA): TGTGCCAGCAGCCAGGGAGTACCCCTCCACTTT. Translation: CASSQGVPLHF.

This clone was detected a few times. This chain links TRBV27 with TRBJ1-2; TRBD1 matches 7 bases. V shed 10 bases and J 5 bases; nucleotides not matched to a gene: 13. There are 14 residues in the CDR3. CDR1 and CDR2 (germline): MNHEY, SMNVEV (reference sequence). This CDR3 is CATRPGTVRYGYTF. The CDR3 nucleotides read TGTGCCACCAGACCCGGGACAGTAAGATATGGCTACACCTTC.

The chain links TRBV7-9 to TRBJ2-7; TRBD1 aligns across 10 bases. Trimming cost V 3 bases and J 0 bases; bases outside gene matches: 8. CDR1 and CDR2 (germline): SEHNR, FQNEAQ (reference sequence). This CDR3 is built from 17 residues. The DNA of the CDR3 is TGTGCCAGCAGCTTTATGGTAGGGGACAGGGGCTCCTACGAGCAGTACTTC. Translating it yields CASSFMVGDRGSYEQYF.

The CDR3 DNA reads TGTGCCTGGGAACCCCCTCGCGGTCCATCTCAGCCCCAGCATTTT. This sequence encodes CAWEPPRGPSQPQHF. The V call is TRBV30, the J call TRBJ1-5; D ambiguous. The germline CDR1 and CDR2 sequences are GTSNPN and SVGIG (reference sequence). This CDR3 has 15 amino acids. V was pared by 5 bases and J by 6 bases, with 20 bases between.

V is TRBV5-6 and J is TRBJ2-7; possibly TRBD1 for D (5 bases). Per the germline V gene, CDR1 is SGHDT and CDR2 is YYEEEE. Between the trimmed V and J ends, which lost 2 bases and 2 bases, there was a span of 5 bases. This CDR3 has 12 amino acids. Here the CDR3 DNA reads TGTGCCAGCAGCTTAGGGGCCTACGAGCAGTACTTC. Protein: CASSLGAYEQYF. The full variable domain, rest sourced from reference TRBV5-6 and TRBJ2-7, is DAGVTQSPTHLIKTRGQQVTLRCSPKSGHDTVSWYQQALGQGPQFIFQYYEEEERQRGNFPDRFSGHQFPNYSSELNVNALLLGDSALYLCASSLGAYEQYFGPGTRLTVT.

V usage is TRBV19 and J usage is TRBJ1-4; TRBD1 agrees at 7 bases. The CDR3 loop spans 14 amino acids. The V and J ends lost 2 bases and 8 bases, in that order; junction bases with no gene match: 5. Per germline, CDR1 LNHDA and CDR2 SQIVND (reference sequence). This CDR3 reads CASSIPRGNEKLFF. In DNA form, the CDR3 reads TGTGCCAGTAGTATACCCAGGGGGAACGAAAAACTGTTTTTT.

The rearrangement links TRBV10-3 to TRBJ2-7; D is undetermined. Trimming removed 10 bases at V and 1 base at J, with 20 bases between. CDR1 is ENHRY and CDR2 is SYGVKD in the germline V gene. The CDR3 spans 15 residues. In nucleotides, the CDR3 is TGTGCCACCACCCCCTTTCAAGCGTTATCCTACGAGCAGTACTTC. It codes for CATTPFQALSYEQYF.

The rearrangement uses TRBV7-9 and TRBJ2-7; D is undetermined. V was clipped by 5 bases and J by 4 bases, with 9 bases between them. Germline CDR1 and CDR2: SEHNR and FQNEAQ (reference sequence). This CDR3 has 12 amino acids. This chain's CDR3 is CASSRDKYEQYF. As DNA, the CDR3 is TGTGCCAGCAGCCGCGACAAATACGAGCAGTACTTC. The full variable domain, rest sourced from reference TRBV7-9 and TRBJ2-7, is DTGVSQNPRHKITKRGQNVTFRCDPISEHNRLYWYRQTLGQGPEFLTYFQNEAQLEKSRLLSDRFSAERPKGSFSTLEIQRTEQGDSAMYLCASSRDKYEQYFGPGTRLTVT.

The chain employs TRBV5-1 and TRBJ2-2, with 11 bases matching TRBD2. Unmatched junction bases numbered 8, after V lost 0 bases and J lost 4 bases. This CDR3 is built from 18 residues. CDR1 and CDR2 from the germline V gene are SGHRS and YFSETQ. Here the CDR3 reads CASSLGPSGGSSTGELFF. The CDR3 DNA follows: TGCGCCAGCAGCTTGGGGCCTAGCGGGGGGTCGAGCACCGGGGAGCTGTTTTTT. Together with reference TRBV5-1 and TRBJ2-2, the CDR3 gives the full variable domain: KAGVTQTPRYLIKTRGQQVTLSCSPISGHRSVSWYQQTPGQGLQFLFEYFSETQRNKGNFPGRFSGRQFSNSRSEMNVSTLELGDSALYLCASSLGPSGGSSTGELFFGEGSRLTVL.

The rearrangement joins TRBV27 to TRBJ2-4; 7 bases are a match to TRBD1. Germline V gives CDR1 MNHEY, CDR2 SMNVEV (reference sequence). The CDR3 runs 17 residues. Trimming took 6 bases from V and 6 from J; bases not matched to a gene: 17. The CDR3 sequence: CASSFRTGPTGSNIQYF. The DNA for the CDR3 is TGTGCCAGCAGCTTCCGGACAGGCCCTACCGGATCAAACATTCAGTACTTC.

The chain couples TRBV27 to TRBJ1-4; no reliable D call. V was cut by 8 bases and J by 6 bases, with 16 bases left in between. The CDR3 runs to 14 residues. Germline V gene sequence: CDR1 MNHEY, CDR2 SMNVEV (reference sequence). CDR3 DNA: TGTGCCAGCGGGCATAGAGGGCCGGATGAAAAACTGTTTTTT. Protein: CASGHRGPDEKLFF.

The gene calls are TRBV25-1 and TRBJ1-4; 7 positions match TRBD1. V gave up 3 bases and J gave up 8 bases; unmatched junction bases: 9. The CDR3 spans 15 residues. Germline V gives CDR1 MGHDK, CDR2 SYGVNS. The CDR3 DNA sequence: TGTGCCAGCAGTGATTACAGGGGCGATGGAGAAAAACTGTTTTTT. Amino acids: CASSDYRGDGEKLFF.

The sample holds one count of this clone. The chain recombines TRBV7-9 with TRBJ1-4; 7 bases are shared with TRBD1. The ends lost 4 bases at V and 8 bases at J; junction bases unmatched: 10. The CDR3 contains 15 residues. Germline V gene sequence: CDR1 SEHNR, CDR2 FQNEAQ (reference sequence). The CDR3 sequence is CASSSGQGDGEKLFF. The CDR3 nucleotides read TGTGCCAGCAGCTCCGGGCAGGGGGACGGCGAAAAACTGTTTTTT.

CDR3 DNA: TGTGCCAGCAGCCAAGGGCAGGGGGTGACAGATACGCAGTATTTT. Translated, it gives CASSQGQGVTDTQYF. This rearrangement joins TRBV14 to TRBJ2-3; 7 nucleotides match TRBD1. V gave up 1 base and J gave up 3 bases; unmatched junction bases: 4. This CDR3 has 15 residues. Germline assignment: CDR1 SGHDN and CDR2 FVKESK.

With respect to this clone: At one of its ends the junction is not consistent with the germline gene, which may arise from a read error. The chain combines TRBV29-1 with TRBJ1-2; 8 bases are a match to TRBD1. CDR3 length equals 12 residues. Germline CDR1 SQVTM, CDR2 ANQGSEA. The CDR3 sequence: CSAGEGQGNIAF. In nucleotides, the CDR3 is TGCAGCGCGGGGGAAGGACAGGGTAATATCGCCTTC.

V is TRBV4-1 and J is TRBJ1-1; 7 nucleotides agree with TRBD1. The CDR3 contains 15 residues. Trimming cost V 3 bases and J 5 bases; bases outside gene matches: 9. The V gene's germline CDR1 is MGHRA and CDR2 YSYEKL. In DNA, the CDR3 is TGCGCCAGCAGCCAGTTGGACAGGCCCATTACTGAAGCTTTCTTT. Amino acid sequence: CASSQLDRPITEAFF.

The V and J genes are TRBV7-8 and TRBJ1-1, with TRBD1 matching over 8 bases. This CDR3 spans 15 amino acids. Germline CDR1 is SGHVS and CDR2 is FQNEAQ. The V gene end was trimmed by 5 bases and the J gene end by 5 bases; junction bases not matched to a gene: 10. CDR3 DNA sequence: TGTGCCAGCAGCGCCGAACGGACAGGGACGACTGAAGCTTTCTTT. Residues: CASSAERTGTTEAFF.

The genes are TRBV6-4 and TRBJ2-5; 9 nucleotides align to TRBD2. The V and J ends lost 6 bases and 2 bases, in that order; junction bases with no gene match: 4. CDR1 MRHNA and CDR2 SNTAGT come from the germline V gene. The CDR3 length is 14 residues. The CDR3 coding sequence is TGTGCCAGCAGCATGACTAGCGGACAAGAGACCCAGTACTTC. Its protein product is CASSMTSGQETQYF.

The chain joins TRBV7-2 to TRBJ1-2; D ambiguous. Trimming removed 1 base from V and 4 bases from J, with 10 bases in between. The CDR3 consists of 14 residues. The germline CDR1 and CDR2 sequences are SGHTA and FQGNSA. The CDR3 here is CASSLGGGIYGYTF. In DNA, the CDR3 is TGTGCCAGCAGCTTAGGGGGAGGCATCTATGGCTACACCTTC.

The V and J genes are TRBV5-4 and TRBJ2-2, with TRBD2 as a possible D gene (6 bases). Germline CDR1 reads SGHNT; CDR2 reads YYREEE (reference sequence). The CDR3 runs to 16 residues. V was trimmed by 0 bases and J by 0 bases, leaving 9 bases between them. Written as DNA, the CDR3 is TGTGCCAGCAGCTTGGTCGGGGGAGCGAACACCGGGGAGCTGTTTTTT. It is translated as CASSLVGGANTGELFF.

V usage is TRBV6-1 and J usage is TRBJ2-5; D call uncertain. The V and J ends lost 4 bases and 5 bases respectively, with 11 bases between them. From germline, CDR1 is MNHNS and CDR2 SASEGT. CDR3 length: 13 amino acids. The CDR3 DNA sequence: TGTGCCAGCAGTGCTATCCCCCGCGAGACCCAGTACTTC. Translated, it gives CASSAIPRETQYF.

The gene calls are TRBV27 and TRBJ2-1, with 16 bases fitting TRBD2. Losses at the gene ends were 5 bases for V and 4 bases for J; bases not matched to a gene: 8. The CDR3 length is 18 residues. Germline CDR1 reads MNHEY; CDR2 reads SMNVEV (reference sequence). The CDR3 sequence is CASSQGLAGGPVYNEQFF. The CDR3, as DNA: TGTGCCAGCAGTCAGGGACTAGCGGGAGGGCCGGTATACAATGAGCAGTTCTTC.

The gene calls are TRBV9 and TRBJ1-3, with a weak D call TRBD1 (6 bases). CDR3 length: 16 amino acids. V was shortened by 0 bases and J by 6 bases, with 16 bases between the two germline ends. Germline values: CDR1 SGDLS, CDR2 YYNGEE. The CDR3: CASSVELGGVENTIYF. CDR3 DNA sequence: TGTGCCAGCAGCGTAGAATTAGGGGGAGTAGAAAACACCATATATTTT.

This chain links TRBV30 with TRBJ2-2; maybe TRBD1 (5 bases). CDR1 is GTSNPN, CDR2 SVGIG, per germline (reference sequence). The CDR3 is 16 amino acids. The V and J ends lost 2 bases and 3 bases respectively, with 16 bases between them. The CDR3 sequence is CAWSPSWGRYTGELFF. Here the CDR3 DNA reads TGTGCCTGGAGTCCCTCGTGGGGCCGATACACCGGGGAGCTGTTTTTT.

The J gene is TRBJ2-2, the V gene TRBV19, with 7 bases identical to TRBD1. The trim removed 7 bases at V and 6 bases at J, leaving 11 bases unmatched. This CDR3 is 15 amino acids long. Germline loops: CDR1 LNHDA, CDR2 SQIVND (reference sequence). CDR3 loop: CASIFRQGVAGELFF. CDR3 nucleotide sequence: TGTGCCAGTATCTTCCGACAGGGTGTGGCCGGGGAGCTGTTTTTT.

In its sample, this clone was seen once. V and J are TRBV6-6 and TRBJ1-4, with 7 positions matching TRBD1. This CDR3 region has 12 residues. Looked up from germline, CDR1 is MNHNY and CDR2 is SVGAGI (reference sequence). The DNA of the CDR3 is TGTGGCGCAGGGGGGCCAAATGAAAAACTGTTTTTT. As protein: CGAGGPNEKLFF.

The chain couples TRBV2 to TRBJ1-1, with D maybe TRBD1 (5 bases). V was trimmed by 7 bases and J by 5 bases, leaving 17 bases between them. From germline, CDR1 is SNHLY and CDR2 FYNNEI. The CDR3 length is 14 residues. The CDR3 reads CASTGEQVGTEAFF. In DNA form, the CDR3 reads TGTGCCAGCACAGGTGAACAGGTGGGGACTGAAGCTTTCTTT. Drawing the rest from reference TRBV2 and TRBJ1-1, the complete variable domain is EPEVTQTPSHQVTQMGQEVILRCVPISNHLYFYWYRQILGQKVEFLVSFYNNEISEKSEIFDDQFSVERPDGSNFTLKIRSTKLEDSAMYFCASTGEQVGTEAFFGQGTRLTVV.

The chain is built from TRBV9 and TRBJ2-5; 8 nucleotides line up with TRBD1. V shed 3 bases and J 1 base; nucleotides not matched to a gene: 5. The CDR3 extends over 15 amino acids. CDR1 is SGDLS and CDR2 is YYNGEE in the germline V gene. The CDR3 is CASSAGQGLQETQYF. As DNA, the CDR3 is TGTGCCAGCAGCGCTGGACAGGGCCTCCAAGAGACCCAGTACTTC.